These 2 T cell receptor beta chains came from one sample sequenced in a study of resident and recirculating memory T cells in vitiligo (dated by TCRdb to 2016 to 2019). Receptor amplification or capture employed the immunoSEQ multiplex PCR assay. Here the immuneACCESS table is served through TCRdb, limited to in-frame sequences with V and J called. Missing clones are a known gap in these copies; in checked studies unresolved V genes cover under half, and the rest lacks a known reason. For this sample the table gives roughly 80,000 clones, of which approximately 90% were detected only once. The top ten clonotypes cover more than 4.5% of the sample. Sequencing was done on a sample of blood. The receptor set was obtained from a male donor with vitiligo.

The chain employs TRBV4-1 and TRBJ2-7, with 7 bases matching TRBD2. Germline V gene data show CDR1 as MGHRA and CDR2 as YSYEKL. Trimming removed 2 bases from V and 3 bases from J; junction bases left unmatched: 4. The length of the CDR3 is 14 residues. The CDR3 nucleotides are TGCGCCAGCAGCCAATTCCGGGGGGACTACGAGCAGTACTTC. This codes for CASSQFRGDYEQYF.

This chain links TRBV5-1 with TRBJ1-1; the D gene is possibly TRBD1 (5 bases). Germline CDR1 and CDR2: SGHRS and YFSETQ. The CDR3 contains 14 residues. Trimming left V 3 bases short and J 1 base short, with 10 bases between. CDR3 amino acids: CASSSQVTNTEAFF. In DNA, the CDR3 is TGCGCCAGCAGCTCACAGGTAACGAACACTGAAGCTTTCTTT.